The T cell receptor beta chain described here comes from a study of CD8 T cells in Susac syndrome. About 0.45 to 1 ug RNA was reverse transcribed with random hexamers. One entry per CDR3 protein, called by TCRdb with MiXCR from the immunoSEQ multiplex PCR reads. In the table there are roughly 200,000 distinct CDR3 sequences, approximately 95% of which are singletons. This clonotype was counted only a few times. Its antigen is unknown. It was treatment-naive patients with stable or active relapsing-remitting disease who made up the multiple sclerosis controls. Negative magnetic isolation gave CD8+ and CD4+ cells; FACS enriched CD8+ TEMRA. V was pared by 3 bases and J by 5 bases, with 10 bases between. The CDR3 has 13 amino acids. Germline V CDR1 and CDR2: LGHDT, YNNKEL (reference sequence). Study results and caveats: The authors acknowledged that their TCR sequencing and HLA analysis involved a relatively small number of individuals.

The chain recombines TRBV3-1 with TRBJ1-2; a weak D match, TRBD1 (5 bases). The clonotype originates from a human donor with multiple sclerosis. The sequencing sample was made of CD4+ T cells from PBMCs. CDR3 in amino acids: CASSQAGSYGYTF. The DNA for the CDR3 is TGTGCCAGCAGCCAGGCAGGGTCTTATGGCTACACCTTC.